This T cell receptor beta chain was profiled in a study of blood T cell repertoires in COVID-19. At the level of the study: Collection of acute and convalescent COVID-19 samples took place in the United States, Italy and Spain. PBMCs, B-cell-depleted T cells, or T cells provided the cDNA or gDNA that made up the material.

In the original workflow: Estimates of nucleated cell counts were drawn from the amplification of reference gene primers. Using immunoSEQ multiplex PCR, the repertoire was profiled, and TCRdb retains in-frame clones only, with some absent. The V and J calls and the clone size are those of that table, but D and trimming were determined from the DNA. The sample lists 28,000 or so clones, 88% occurring once. The V gene's germline CDR1 is SGHDN and CDR2 FVKESK. The V gene lost 6 bases and the J gene lost 2 bases, with 8 bases spanning the gap. CDR3 size: 13 residues. The sequence derives from a woman aged 45-60 years with active COVID-19. Sequenced material: peripheral blood. The chain is built from TRBV14 and TRBJ1-3, with D perhaps matching TRBD1 (5 bases). The chain's CDR3 is CASSWGAGNTIYF. CDR3 sequence (DNA): TGTGCCAGCAGTTGGGGCGCTGGAAACACCATATATTTT.